This T cell receptor (beta chain) was documented in a study of cytomegalovirus exposure and HLA in healthy donors. Notes on the study in general: Being indistinguishable, some V segments were excluded, TRBV6-2 and TRBV6-3 among them. Earlier results showed most TCR beta V segments being productive about 87% or about 30% of the time.

This CDR3 has 13 residues. With 4 bases clipped from V and 2 bases from J, the junction kept 1 base outside the gene matches. From germline, CDR1 is WNHNN and CDR2 SYGVQD (reference sequence). It was with 60 Vbeta and 13 Jbeta primers that the PCR ran. Produced via immunoSEQ multiplex PCR; TCRdb's table is partial and in-frame only. In all, the sample yields roughly 120,000 clones. As regards this clone: Its target is not known.

The chain joins TRBV10-1 to TRBJ2-7; 8 bases line up with TRBD1. Sequenced input: PBMCs. The clonotype comes from a man in his late teens or twenties in good health and CMV-seronegative. Here the CDR3 reads CASSGGQAYEQYF. CDR3 coding DNA: TGCGCCAGCAGTGGGGGACAGGCCTACGAGCAGTACTTC.